These T cell receptor beta chains were read from a single sample in a study of CD8 T cells in ankylosing spondylitis. Via MiXCR, TCRdb re-called the 5' RACE reads, giving one row per CDR3 protein. Among around 99,000 distinct CDR3 sequences listed, roughly 10% were seen once. The sequencing sample was made of blood, either unsorted or a sorted T cell fraction (not recorded which). The receptors were sampled from a male donor with ankylosing spondylitis or in good health (not recorded which). CDR3s include the opening cysteine and the closing phenylalanine or tryptophan. The D gene is left open where the match is weak. Clone size is given for some rows only: seen once, a few or many times, or a class if the clone is expanded.

v_call	clone_size	d_call	j_call	cdr3_nt	cdr3_aa
TRBV7-6	NA	TRBD2	TRBJ2-7	TGTGCCAGCAGCTCAACCCGGGGGGGCCTCCACGAGCAGTACTTC	CASSSTRGGLHEQYF
TRBV2	NA	NA	TRBJ2-6	TGTGCCAGCAGACTTAATCCCTCTGGGGCCAACGTCCTGACTTTC	CASRLNPSGANVLTF
TRBV7-2	many	NA	TRBJ2-5	TGTGCCAGCAGCTACCCTGGCAAGGAGCGTAGACAAGAGACCCAGTACTTC	CASSYPGKERRQETQYF
TRBV7-7	many	TRBD1	TRBJ2-5	TGTGCTAGCAGTACCGGGACAGGGCTCGAGACCCAGTACTTC	CASSTGTGLETQYF
TRBV12-3/TRBV12-4	many	TRBD1	TRBJ1-5	TGTGCCAGCAGTTGGGGACAGACCCAGCCCCAGCATTTT	CASSWGQTQPQHF
TRBV29-1	many	NA	TRBJ2-1	TGCAGCGTTTGGCGATACAATGAGCAGTTCTTC	CSVWRYNEQFF
TRBV10-3	once	NA	TRBJ1-2	TGTGCCATCTGTGAAAAGGGATCTCTTGATGGCTACACCTTC	CAICEKGSLDGYTF
TRBV29-1	many	NA	TRBJ1-5	TGCAGCGTAGCCTATAGCAATCAGCCCCAGCATTTT	CSVAYSNQPQHF
TRBV20-1	many	NA	TRBJ2-7	TGCAGTGCTAGACAGCGACAGCAGCAGTACTTC	CSARQRQQQYF
TRBV6-1	many	NA	TRBJ2-4	TGTGCCAGCAGTGAAGGCCTACTCCAGGCTGACATTCAGTACTTC	CASSEGLLQADIQYF
TRBV7-3	many	NA	TRBJ2-3	TGTGCCAGCAGCAACCGGGACAACACAGATACGCAGTATTTT	CASSNRDNTDTQYF
TRBV5-1	many	NA	TRBJ2-5	TGCGCCAGCAGCTTAGGTGGGACTTCTAAAGAGACCCAGTACTTC	CASSLGGTSKETQYF
TRBV6-1	once	NA	TRBJ2-1	TGTGCCAGCAGGAGGGACTCAGCTTCGATTCTCAATGAGCAGTTCTTC	CASRRDSASILNEQFF
TRBV20-1	many	TRBD1	TRBJ2-7	TGCAGTGCAGAACCGGGACAGGGAAGGCAGTACTTC	CSAEPGQGRQYF
TRBV7-2	many	NA	TRBJ2-2	TGTGCCAGCAGCTCCACGACAGGGAACACCGGGGAGCTGTTTTTT	CASSSTTGNTGELFF
TRBV7-8	many	NA	TRBJ2-7	TGTGCCAGCACCGGAAAAGGGACCTCGAACGACGAGCAGTACTTC	CASTGKGTSNDEQYF
TRBV5-1	NA	TRBD2	TRBJ2-3	TGCGCCAGCAGCACGGGGACTAGCGGCACAGATACGCAGTATTTT	CASSTGTSGTDTQYF
TRBV28	many	NA	TRBJ2-6	TGTGCCAGCAAACTTAGCTCCGGGGCCAACGTCCTGACTTTC	CASKLSSGANVLTF
TRBV7-6	many	NA	TRBJ1-1	TGTGCCAGCAGCTCTAACTGGGGTAATGAAGCTTTCTTT	CASSSNWGNEAFF
TRBV4-2	many	NA	TRBJ1-2	TGTGCCAGCAGCCAAGATGTTACAGGATTTTCGGCAATAGCTAACTATGGCTACACCTTC	CASSQDVTGFSAIANYGYTF
TRBV7-3	many	NA	TRBJ2-6	TGTGCCAGCAGCTTAGGGCCTGGGGCCAACGTCCTGACTTTC	CASSLGPGANVLTF
TRBV2	many	NA	TRBJ1-5	TGTGCCAGCGCGGGACAAGGCTTCAATCAGCCCCAGCATTTT	CASAGQGFNQPQHF
TRBV6-2/TRBV6-3	many	NA	TRBJ2-3	TGTGCCAGCGGCGACAGCCACACAGATACGCAGTATTTT	CASGDSHTDTQYF
TRBV5-1	many	NA	TRBJ1-5	TGCGCCAGCAGCCCCGACGGGAGCAATCAGCCCCAGCATTTT	CASSPDGSNQPQHF
TRBV12-3/TRBV12-4	NA	NA	TRBJ2-7	TGTGCCAGCAGTGGGGACGTCTACGAGCAGTACTTC	CASSGDVYEQYF
TRBV28	NA	TRBD1	TRBJ2-7	TGTGCCAGCAGTCGAACCGGGACAGGGGGCTACGAGCAGTACTTC	CASSRTGTGGYEQYF
TRBV6-1	NA	NA	TRBJ1-1	TGTGCCAGCAGTGACCAGGGGTTTATGAACACTGAAGCTTTCTTT	CASSDQGFMNTEAFF
TRBV20-1	many	NA	TRBJ2-5	TGCAGTGCTAGAGATTACGTCGAACCTCAAGAGACCCAGTACTTC	CSARDYVEPQETQYF
TRBV9	many	TRBD1	TRBJ1-3	TGTGCCAGCAGCACCCACCCCGGACAGGCCGATGGAAACACCATATATTTT	CASSTHPGQADGNTIYF
TRBV7-6	many	NA	TRBJ1-6	TGTGCCAGCAGCTCGGGACGGAATTCACCCCTCCACTTT	CASSSGRNSPLHF
TRBV7-2	few	NA	TRBJ1-2	TGTGCCAGCAGCCCTGGGGAACTCACATATGGCTACACCTTC	CASSPGELTYGYTF
TRBV11-1	many	NA	TRBJ2-7	TGTGCCAGCAGCTTAGGCGCTTATACAGGGGGCAGCGCAGCGGGGGACCCTTACGAGCAGTACTTC	CASSLGAYTGGSAAGDPYEQYF
TRBV5-1	many	TRBD2	TRBJ2-7	TGCGCCAGCAGCCCAGGACTAGCGGGGGGCGAGCAGTACTTC	CASSPGLAGGEQYF
TRBV10-3	many	NA	TRBJ2-7	TGTGCCATCAGTGGGGGCGCCGGGGCGGGCGAGCAGTACTTC	CAISGGAGAGEQYF
TRBV15	many	NA	TRBJ1-2	TGTGCCACCAGCAGAGATCCTGGGCTCCACTATGGCTACACCTTC	CATSRDPGLHYGYTF
TRBV6-1	many	TRBD2	TRBJ2-1	TGTGCCAGCAGTGTTAGCGGGGGCTCCTACAATGAGCAGTTCTTC	CASSVSGGSYNEQFF
TRBV5-5	many	NA	TRBJ2-5	TGTGCCGGGAGCGAACACCAGGGGTCACCAGAGACCCAGTACTTC	CAGSEHQGSPETQYF
TRBV7-2	NA	NA	TRBJ1-5	TGTGCCAGCAGCTCCTCCCGGTCCAGGGGTGTTAATCAGCCCCAGCATTTT	CASSSSRSRGVNQPQHF
TRBV5-5	many	NA	TRBJ1-3	TGTGCCAGCACCCGTCTCTACTCTGGAAACACCATATATTTT	CASTRLYSGNTIYF
TRBV20-1	NA	NA	TRBJ1-5	TGCAGTGCTACTCAAAGACCGGGGCCAGGAGGGCCCCAGCATTTT	CSATQRPGPGGPQHF
TRBV6-1	many	NA	TRBJ1-1	TGTGCCAGCAGCCTAGGAACAGCCATGAACACTGAAGCTTTCTTT	CASSLGTAMNTEAFF
TRBV5-1	many	NA	TRBJ2-1	TGCGCCAGCAGCCCGGACCTTTACAATGAGCAGTTCTTC	CASSPDLYNEQFF
TRBV5-5	many	TRBD1	TRBJ2-1	TGTGCCAGCAGCCCCGGGACAGCAAACAATGAGCAGTTCTTC	CASSPGTANNEQFF
TRBV15	many	NA	TRBJ2-5	TGTGCCACCAGCAGAGATGGTGAGACCCAGTACTTC	CATSRDGETQYF
TRBV24-1	many	TRBD2	TRBJ2-1	TGTGCCACCAGTGATTGGGGCCGGGGGGATGAGCAGTTCTTC	CATSDWGRGDEQFF
TRBV28	many	NA	TRBJ2-3	TGTGCCAGCAGTTCTAGTATCAATTCGGATACGCAGTATTTT	CASSSSINSDTQYF
TRBV12-3/TRBV12-4	many	NA	TRBJ2-1	TGTGCCAGCAGTTTAGGGCTCCAGAGCAATGAGCAGTTCTTC	CASSLGLQSNEQFF
TRBV24-1	many	NA	TRBJ1-5	TGTGCCACCAGGACCCTCAGGGGCGGCAATCAGCCCCAGCATTTT	CATRTLRGGNQPQHF
TRBV5-1	many	TRBD2	TRBJ2-1	TGCGCCAGCAGCTTGTTAGGACGGGAGGTCAATGAGCAGTTCTTC	CASSLLGREVNEQFF
TRBV7-3	many	NA	TRBJ2-7	TGTGCCAGCAGCTTAACACGCGGGGACTCCTACGAGCAGTACTTC	CASSLTRGDSYEQYF
TRBV7-8	many	NA	TRBJ2-2	TGTGCCAGCAGCTACTCCTCTTCGCCGGACACCGGGGAGCTGTTTTTT	CASSYSSSPDTGELFF
TRBV7-8	few	TRBD1	TRBJ2-7	TGTGCCAGCAGCGTAACAGGGGGCGCCCGTCGAGAGAAGCAGTACTTC	CASSVTGGARREKQYF
TRBV15	many	NA	TRBJ2-1	TGTGCCACCAGCAGAACCAACACCGACGAGCAGTTCTTC	CATSRTNTDEQFF
TRBV12-3/TRBV12-4	many	TRBD2	TRBJ2-3	TGTGCCAGCAGTGGACTAGCGGGGAGCACAGATACGCAGTATTTT	CASSGLAGSTDTQYF
TRBV27	many	NA	TRBJ1-5	TGTGCCAGCGGATTAAGGGGAAGCAATCAGCCCCAGCATTTT	CASGLRGSNQPQHF
TRBV12-3/TRBV12-4	many	NA	TRBJ2-1	TGTGCCAGCAGTTTCAATCCTCTTTACAATGAGCAGTTCTTC	CASSFNPLYNEQFF
TRBV28	many	NA	TRBJ1-1	TGTGCCAGCAGTTTGGGGAGGTGGGCCGTCCGCGGGGGCACTGAAGCTTTCTTT	CASSLGRWAVRGGTEAFF
TRBV12-3/TRBV12-4	many	NA	TRBJ1-5	TGTGCCAGCAGTTTTGGGGACACCAATCAGCCCCAGCATTTT	CASSFGDTNQPQHF
TRBV12-3/TRBV12-4	many	TRBD2	TRBJ2-5	TGTGCCAGCAGTGAGGCCCCCGGGACTAGCGGAAAAGAGACCCAGTACTTC	CASSEAPGTSGKETQYF